These 12 T cell receptor beta chains originate from one sample sequenced in a study of T cell repertoires in cytomegalovirus infection. These receptors have no identified antigens. TCRdb re-called the reads through MiXCR, storing one row per CDR3 protein. The data contain about 830,000 distinct CDR3 sequences, over 25% of them singletons. The material was cultured CD8+ T cells from PBMCs, obtained from culture after CMV antigen stimulation. All receptors derive from a human donor in good health (CMV status not recorded). Some clones in this sample may be carry-over from other donors' samples.

V and J are TRBV7-9 and TRBJ2-7; D call uncertain. The CDR3 length is 12 residues. The V gene's germline CDR1 is SEHNR and CDR2 FQNEAQ (reference sequence). V was pared by 3 bases and J by 5 bases, with 8 bases between. In nucleotides, the CDR3 is TGTGCCAGCAGCTTCCGGGTTCACGAGCAGTACTTC. Translated, it gives CASSFRVHEQYF.

As regards this clonotype: The junction differs from germline at one of its ends, possibly a read error. This chain joins TRBV7-8 and TRBJ2-2; perhaps TRBD1 as D (5 bases). Looked up from germline, CDR1 is SGHVS and CDR2 is FQNEAQ. CDR3 length: 15 residues. This chain's CDR3 is CAGSLGKGVTGELFF. The CDR3 DNA follows: TGTGCCGGCAGCTTAGGGAAAGGGGTCACCGGGGAGCTGTTTTTT.

Concerning this clonotype itself: One end of the junction fails to match germline, which may point to a read error. The chain joins TRBV6-6 to TRBJ2-1; tentatively, D is TRBD2 (6 bases). The CDR3 is 15 residues long. From germline, CDR1 is MNHNY and CDR2 SVGAGI (reference sequence). The CDR3 nucleotides read TGTGCCAACAGTTACATTGGAGGGTCGGCCGATGAGCAGTTCTTC. Amino acid sequence: CANSYIGGSADEQFF.

This clonotype was seen many times. This chain joins TRBV27 and TRBJ1-1, with D unresolved. Germline V gene sequence: CDR1 MNHEY, CDR2 SMNVEV (reference sequence). The CDR3 contains 13 residues. V was pared by 5 bases and J by 4 bases, with 11 bases between. For the CDR3, the DNA is TGTGCCAGCAGTACAGCGGTGGGCACTGAAGCTTTCTTT. This gives the protein CASSTAVGTEAFF.

This clonotype was observed a few times. The chain links TRBV7-2 to TRBJ2-3, with 8 bases identical to TRBD2. The CDR3 covers 15 residues. V shed 0 bases, J shed 5 bases, and the junction held 4 bases outside the gene matches. Germline V lookup: CDR1 SGHTA, CDR2 FQGNSA. DNA for the CDR3: TGTGCCAGCAGCTTAGCGAGCGGGGGAAGAGATACGCAGTATTTT. Translation: CASSLASGGRDTQYF.

This chain connects TRBV7-9 to TRBJ2-7; tentatively, D is TRBD1 or TRBD2 (5 bases each). This CDR3 has 13 amino acids. Trimming stripped 2 bases from V and 6 bases from J, with 11 bases between. The germline gives CDR1 SEHNR, CDR2 FQNEAQ (reference sequence). CDR3 coding DNA: TGTGCCAGCAGCTTAAGTCAGAGGGGCGAGCAGTACTTC. Translated: CASSLSQRGEQYF.

The DNA for the CDR3 is TGTGCCACCAGCGGTTCAGGGGGCAACTACGAGCAGTACTTC. Its translation is CATSGSGGNYEQYF. The chain combines TRBV15 with TRBJ2-7; 8 nucleotides agree with TRBD1. In germline, CDR1 is LNHNV, CDR2 YYDKDF (reference sequence). V lost 5 bases and J lost 3; bases outside the gene matches: 6. The CDR3 sequence is 14 residues long.

The gene calls are TRBV4-1 and TRBJ2-2; no definite D call. Per the germline V gene, CDR1 is MGHRA and CDR2 is YSYEKL. The CDR3 runs 14 residues. V gave up 6 bases and J gave up 3 bases, with 11 bases separating them. The CDR3: CASSSSTYTGELFF. The DNA of the CDR3 is TGCGCCAGCAGTTCCTCCACATACACCGGGGAGCTGTTTTTT.

The chain is built from TRBV5-6 and TRBJ1-2; D perhaps matches TRBD1 (6 bases). This CDR3 region has 16 residues. V was trimmed by 1 base and J by 4 bases, leaving 17 bases between them. Germline V gene lookup returns CDR1 SGHDT and CDR2 YYEEEE. DNA for the CDR3: TGTGCCAGCAGCTTGTGGCCTGGACAGATCCTCTATGGCTACACCTTC. This codes for CASSLWPGQILYGYTF.

This CDR3 is CASSLYSASSYEQYF. The DNA for the CDR3 is TGCGCCAGCAGCCTCTATTCGGCCAGTTCCTACGAGCAGTACTTC. This chain links TRBV4-1 with TRBJ2-7; D unresolved. Germline V gives CDR1 MGHRA, CDR2 YSYEKL. V shed 4 bases and J shed 1 base, with 14 bases lying between them. The CDR3 is 15 amino acids.

This sequence joins TRBV27 and TRBJ2-7, with 8 nucleotides matching TRBD2. This CDR3 comprises 13 residues. Looked up from germline, CDR1 is MNHEY and CDR2 is SMNVEV (reference sequence). V lost 4 bases, J lost 4 bases, and 3 bases stayed unmatched. The CDR3, as DNA: TGTGCCAGCAGTTCCGGGGGGGGGTACGAGCAGTACGTC. Protein: CASSSGGGYEQYV.

This clonotype was seen ten or more times. This chain uses TRBV7-2 with TRBJ2-7; perhaps TRBD2 as D (5 bases). The V gene's germline CDR1 is SGHTA and CDR2 FQGNSA. This CDR3 has 14 amino acids. Between the trimmed V and J ends, which lost 5 bases and 5 bases, there was a span of 16 bases. CDR3 sequence reads: CASSPPGLAHEQYF. DNA of the CDR3: TGTGCCAGCAGCCCCCCAGGTCTAGCCCACGAGCAGTACTTC.